Below, one TCR beta chain is given with its context. Its antigen is unidentified. This entry belongs to a study of T cell repertoires in cytomegalovirus infection. Study context: Public TCR beta signatures indicated both CMV infection and matching HLA type.

Findings and caveats of the study: The cumulative frequency of public TCR beta families identified carriers of CMV plus the relevant HLA. It was HLA-C-restricted CMV-specific TCR beta clonotypes that dominated the response ex vivo.

This CDR3 comprises 15 residues. Germline CDR1 is SGHVT and CDR2 is SQSDAQ. V gave up 5 bases and J gave up 0 bases, with 11 bases separating them. In TCRdb, the reads were re-called with MiXCR into one record per CDR3 protein. The table shows about 600,000 distinct CDR3 sequences, with 24% occurring only once. This clonotype was sampled from a human donor in good health (CMV status not recorded). Some clones in this sample may be carry-over from other donors' samples. The chain combines TRBV7-4 with TRBJ1-3, with a tentative D call TRBD1 (6 bases). Sequencing was done on a sample of CD8+ T cells from PBMCs. The CDR3: CASSPGQRSGNTIYF. CDR3 sequence (DNA): TGTGCCAGCAGCCCGGGACAACGCTCTGGAAACACCATATATTTT.